These 30 T cell receptor beta chains originate from one sample sequenced in a study of preoperative IRX-2 immunotherapy in early breast cancer (dated by TCRdb to about 2019). The label giving this sample's treatment or condition can be read as: preoperative locoregional IRX-2 cytokine immunotherapy. The method was the immunoSEQ multiplex PCR assay. Drawn from immuneACCESS, this table holds only the in-frame rearrangements with V and J called that TCRdb kept. Clones are partly lost; checked studies trace under half to an unresolved V gene and leave the rest unexplained. Present in this sample are 900 to 1,100 clones, about 68% of which were seen just once. About 9.2% of the sample rests with the top ten. Source: tumor tissue, taken before IRX-2 immunotherapy. These receptors were obtained from a human donor with breast cancer.

The chain combines TRBV7-6 with TRBJ2-5; D is uncertain. This CDR3 has 14 residues. The germline V gene has CDR1 SGHVS and CDR2 FNYEAQ. V lost 1 base and J 2 bases, leaving 8 bases between the germline ends. CDR3 sequence (DNA): TGTGCCAGCAGCTTAGACGGTAGACAAGAGACCCAGTACTTC. Translated: CASSLDGRQETQYF.

The chain joins TRBV7-1 to TRBJ2-7; D gene unclear. TRBV7-1 qualifies as an ORF whose function is uncertain. V was shortened by 3 bases and J by 7 bases, with 13 bases between the two germline ends. The CDR3 length is 13 residues. CDR3 nucleotide sequence: TGTGCCAGCAGCTCTAGAGGCCCTCGGGAGCAGTACTTC. Protein product: CASSSRGPREQYF.

The V call is TRBV18, the J call TRBJ2-5, with D perhaps matching TRBD2 (6 bases). Germline CDR1 and CDR2: KGHSH and LQKENI. CDR3 length: 13 residues. Trimming shortened V by 6 bases and J by 2 bases, and 10 bases separated the two germline ends. The CDR3 DNA sequence: TGTGCCAGCTCTATGGGACTTCAAGAGACCCAGTACTTC. This sequence encodes CASSMGLQETQYF.

Judged by abundance, this clone is large. The V call is TRBV11-3, the J call TRBJ1-3, with no clear D. CDR3 length equals 17 residues. Germline V gene sequence: CDR1 SGHNT, CDR2 YENEEA. V was cut by 2 bases and J by 0 bases, with 14 bases left in between. CDR3 region: CASSLRASYSSGNTIYF. The CDR3 DNA reads as TGTGCCAGCAGCTTAAGGGCTTCCTATAGCTCTGGAAACACCATATATTTT.

The chain is built from TRBV11-3 and TRBJ2-5, with 7 bases aligning to TRBD2. CDR1 and CDR2 from the germline V gene are SGHNT and YENEEA. Trimming at V came to 3 bases and at J to 2 bases, leaving 6 bases not matched to a gene. This CDR3 spans 15 amino acids. CDR3 sequence: CASSFGPRGQETQYF. CDR3 coding DNA: TGTGCCAGCAGCTTTGGCCCGCGGGGGCAAGAGACCCAGTACTTC.

This clone was seen a few times. This chain links TRBV19 with TRBJ1-1; 9 bases map to TRBD1. This CDR3 is built from 14 residues. In germline, CDR1 is LNHDA, CDR2 SQIVND (reference sequence). Unmatched junction bases numbered 5, after V lost 5 bases and J lost 4 bases. CDR3 nucleotides: TGTGCCAGTAGTTTGACAGGGGGAATCACTGAAGCTTTCTTT. Translation: CASSLTGGITEAFF.

J is TRBJ1-2 and V is TRBV11-3, with D tentatively TRBD1 (5 bases). Germline V gives CDR1 SGHNT, CDR2 YENEEA. Deletions cut 5 bases from V and 2 bases from J, with 12 bases between. The CDR3 is made up of 14 amino acids. In DNA, the CDR3 is TGTGCCAGCAGCGTCGGGACGAAAAACTATGGCTACACCTTC. This translates into CASSVGTKNYGYTF.

The V call is TRBV19, the J call TRBJ2-7; 7 bases agree with TRBD2. CDR1 LNHDA and CDR2 SQIVND come from the germline V gene (reference sequence). V was pared by 4 bases and J by 2 bases, with 11 bases of the junction left unmatched. The CDR3 extends over 16 amino acids. CDR3 region: CASSSRRSGNAYEQYF. For the CDR3, the DNA is TGTGCCAGTAGTAGTCGTAGGAGCGGGAACGCCTACGAGCAGTACTTC.

In its sample, this clone ranks as large (0.1 to 1%). The chain has TRBV11-3 and TRBJ2-5; no definite D call. Deletions cut 6 bases from V and 1 base from J, with 15 bases between. The CDR3 is 15 amino acids. Germline CDR1 is SGHNT and CDR2 is YENEEA. CDR3 coding DNA: TGTGCCAGCAGTTCCGGTTCGAACACCCAAGAGACCCAGTACTTC. Protein sequence: CASSSGSNTQETQYF.

The V gene is TRBV11-3, the J gene TRBJ1-1, with D tentatively TRBD1 (6 bases). Germline CDR1 and CDR2: SGHNT and YENEEA. The ends were cut back, 3 bases at V and 4 bases at J, with 12 bases in the middle. The CDR3 runs to 14 residues. CDR3 amino acids: CASSLPGVRTEAFF. CDR3 DNA: TGTGCCAGCAGCTTGCCAGGGGTCCGCACTGAAGCTTTCTTT.

The chain is built from TRBV19 and TRBJ2-7; tentatively, D is TRBD2 (6 bases). From germline, CDR1 is LNHDA and CDR2 SQIVND (reference sequence). The V end was cut by 6 bases, the J end by 6 bases, with 18 bases between. There are 14 residues in the CDR3. CDR3 sequence (DNA): TGTGCCAGTAGCGTCACGGCCCGGGGAGGCGAGCAGTACTTC. Protein sequence: CASSVTARGGEQYF. The full variable domain, in which reference TRBV19 and TRBJ2-7 provide the parts outside the CDR3, is DGGITQSPKYLFRKEGQNVTLSCEQNLNHDAMYWYRQDPGQGLRLIYYSQIVNDFQKGDIAEGYSVSREKKESFPLTVTSAQKNPTAFYLCASSVTARGGEQYFGPGTRLTVT.

In this sample, this clone turned up once. The chain is built from TRBV6-8 and TRBJ1-1, with D unclear. The V end lost 5 bases, the J end lost 5 bases, and 18 bases lay between the germline ends. The germline CDR1 and CDR2 sequences are MNHGY and SAAAGT. CDR3 size: 15 residues. CDR3 nucleotides: TGTGCCAGCAGTCCTGGACGGGCCGTGTTAACTGAAGCTTTCTTT. It yields the protein CASSPGRAVLTEAFF.

CDR3 protein: CASSRKGLAGGLYNEQFF. In DNA, the CDR3 is TGTGCCAGCAGCCGTAAGGGATTAGCGGGAGGACTCTACAATGAGCAGTTCTTC. V usage is TRBV6-8 and J usage is TRBJ2-1; 10 bases are shared with TRBD2. Germline CDR1 reads MNHGY; CDR2 reads SAAAGT. The CDR3 extends over 18 amino acids. The J segment lost 3 bases and the V segment lost 6 bases, leaving 14 bases of the junction unmatched.

The rearrangement links TRBV10-2 to TRBJ2-7; 13 bases fit TRBD2. V dropped 4 bases and J dropped 6; count of bases not matched to a gene: 6. This CDR3 comprises 15 residues. Germline-derived CDR1 and CDR2 are WSHSY and SAAADI. The CDR3 protein is CASSVLAGGVAEQYF. DNA of the CDR3: TGCGCCAGCAGTGTACTAGCGGGAGGGGTAGCCGAGCAGTACTTC.

The chain uses TRBV19 and TRBJ2-3; TRBD1 matches 7 bases. This CDR3 has 14 residues. The J segment lost 0 bases and the V segment lost 6 bases, leaving 3 bases of the junction unmatched. Germline assignment: CDR1 LNHDA and CDR2 SQIVND (reference sequence). CDR3 loop: CASRRDSSTDTQYF. In nucleotides, the CDR3 is TGTGCCAGTAGACGGGACAGTAGCACAGATACGCAGTATTTT.

This clone has more than one count but fewer than ten. The chain is built from TRBV1 and TRBJ1-3; the table gives TRBD1 as D, unverified against the DNA. TRBV1 is a listed pseudogene. The CDR3 loop spans 14 amino acids. CDR3 sequence reads: CASSLTGTGNTIYF. CDR3 DNA: TGCGCCAGCAGCCTAACAGGGACTGGAAACACCATATATTTT.

The chain has TRBV19 and TRBJ1-5; no definite D call. V lost 7 bases, J lost 5 bases, and 12 bases lay in between. The germline CDR1 and CDR2 sequences are LNHDA and SQIVND (reference sequence). This CDR3 contains 13 residues. The CDR3 loop is CASTPHGDQPQHF. In DNA, the CDR3 is TGTGCCAGTACCCCTCACGGGGATCAGCCCCAGCATTTT.

The chain links TRBV30 to TRBJ2-3, with 15 bases fitting TRBD2. J lost 5 bases, V lost 5 bases, and 2 bases had no gene match. Germline values: CDR1 GTSNPN, CDR2 SVGIG (reference sequence). This CDR3 comprises 14 residues. The CDR3 nucleotides read TGTGCCTGGGGACTAGCGGGAGGGAAAGATACGCAGTATTTT. It is translated as CAWGLAGGKDTQYF.

The chain links TRBV10-3 to TRBJ2-7; maybe TRBD2 (6 bases). Between the trimmed V and J ends, which lost 1 base and 7 bases, there was a span of 17 bases. The CDR3 length is 15 residues. The germline V gene encodes CDR1 ENHRY and CDR2 SYGVKD. CDR3 loop: CAISEWGTAGGEQYF. CDR3 bases: TGTGCCATCAGTGAGTGGGGGACCGCAGGAGGGGAGCAGTACTTC.

The genes are TRBV30 and TRBJ2-7, with D perhaps matching TRBD1 (6 bases). The V end lost 2 bases, the J end lost 5 bases, and 19 bases lay between the germline ends. Germline CDR1 is GTSNPN and CDR2 is SVGIG (reference sequence). CDR3 size: 15 residues. CDR3 residues: CAWSPLRDTRNEQYF. Written as DNA, the CDR3 is TGTGCCTGGAGTCCACTACGGGACACCCGCAACGAGCAGTACTTC.

V and J are TRBV5-1 and TRBJ2-4; 7 nucleotides agree with TRBD2. The germline V gene encodes CDR1 SGHRS and CDR2 YFSETQ. The junction had 7 bases not matched to a gene; V was cut back by 0 bases and J by 7 bases. CDR3 length: 15 residues. As DNA, the CDR3 is TGCGCCAGCAGCTTGGATCCAGGAGCGGGGAACATTCAGTACTTC. Amino acid sequence: CASSLDPGAGNIQYF.

This chain joins TRBV6-8 and TRBJ2-7; the D is unclear. CDR1 and CDR2 (germline): MNHGY, SAAAGT. This CDR3 is built from 13 residues. V was clipped by 2 bases and J by 3 bases, with 8 bases between them. CDR3 loop: CASSYGLVYEQYF. In DNA, the CDR3 is TGTGCCAGCAGTTACGGGCTGGTCTACGAGCAGTACTTC.

The sample holds a few counts of this clone. Other DNA sequences in the sample encode the same CDR3. The chain joins TRBV11-3 to TRBJ2-1, with 11 bases identical to TRBD2. Germline V gene lookup returns CDR1 SGHNT and CDR2 YENEEA. The V segment lost 2 bases and the J segment 1 base; nucleotides outside the gene matches: 7. CDR3 length: 18 amino acids. CDR3 protein: CASSLRALAGGSYNEQFF. The CDR3 region has the DNA TGTGCCAGCAGCTTAAGAGCCCTAGCGGGGGGATCCTACAATGAGCAGTTCTTC.

The chain is built from TRBV6-8 and TRBJ1-1, with D unresolved. The ends were cut back, 7 bases at V and 8 bases at J, with 14 bases in the middle. The germline CDR1 and CDR2 sequences are MNHGY and SAAAGT. The CDR3 is made up of 12 amino acids. The CDR3 region is CASTKPGKEAFF. The CDR3 DNA is TGTGCCAGCACGAAACCGGGGAAGGAAGCTTTCTTT.

This chain connects TRBV5-1 to TRBJ2-1; TRBD2 matches at 14 bases. With V trimmed by 4 bases and J by 0 bases, 9 bases remained unmatched. The CDR3 is 19 residues long. Germline V gene sequence: CDR1 SGHRS, CDR2 YFSETQ. CDR3 loop: CASSPRSTSGGVSYNEQFF. CDR3 in DNA: TGCGCCAGCAGCCCAAGATCGACTAGCGGGGGGGTCTCCTACAATGAGCAGTTCTTC.

The rearrangement uses TRBV5-1 and TRBJ2-7; D is ambiguous. The CDR3 contains 15 residues. The V end was cut by 2 bases, the J end by 2 bases, with 14 bases between. Germline values: CDR1 SGHRS, CDR2 YFSETQ. The CDR3 sequence is CASSLASQDPYEQYF. As DNA, the CDR3 is TGCGCCAGCAGCTTAGCCTCGCAAGACCCCTACGAGCAGTACTTC. The full variable domain, completed using reference TRBV5-1 and TRBJ2-7, is KAGVTQTPRYLIKTRGQQVTLSCSPISGHRSVSWYQQTPGQGLQFLFEYFSETQRNKGNFPGRFSGRQFSNSRSEMNVSTLELGDSALYLCASSLASQDPYEQYFGPGTRLTVT.

This sequence joins TRBV5-1 and TRBJ2-1, with 13 bases fitting TRBD2. The trim removed 4 bases at V and 0 bases at J, leaving 7 bases unmatched. CDR3 length equals 18 residues. Per the germline V gene, CDR1 is SGHRS and CDR2 is YFSETQ. Here the CDR3 reads CASSMTSGGLSSYNEQFF. CDR3 DNA: TGCGCCAGCAGCATGACTAGCGGGGGGCTAAGCTCCTACAATGAGCAGTTCTTC.

The J gene is TRBJ2-3, the V gene TRBV9; TRBD1 matches 7 bases. Germline CDR1 reads SGDLS; CDR2 reads YYNGEE. This CDR3 region has 14 residues. Losses at the gene ends were 2 bases for V and 4 bases for J; bases not matched to a gene: 4. The CDR3 DNA sequence: TGTGCCAGCAGCGTTTTCGACAGGGCAGATACGCAGTATTTT. Translating gives CASSVFDRADTQYF.

This clone was counted once. J is TRBJ2-6 and V is TRBV1; TRBD2 reflects the table's D call only, with no check against the DNA. TRBV1 is described as a pseudogene. This CDR3 has 14 amino acids. The DNA of the CDR3 is TGCGCCAGCAGCCAATACTCTGGGGCCAACGTCCTGACTTTC. It specifies CASSQYSGANVLTF.

The rearrangement links TRBV18 to TRBJ2-2; D gene unclear. Germline lookup yields CDR1 KGHSH and CDR2 LQKENI. This CDR3 has 13 residues. Between the trimmed V and J ends, which lost 8 bases and 3 bases, there was a span of 10 bases. The CDR3 reads CASHEQYTGELFF. CDR3 nucleotides: TGTGCCAGCCACGAACAGTACACCGGGGAGCTGTTTTTT.